The 14 T cell receptor beta chains below were found in one sample sequenced in a study of identical twins. TCRdb processed the 5' RACE reads anew with MiXCR; each CDR3 protein has one entry. The top ten hold around 1.9% of the sample, which has approximately 690,000 distinct CDR3 sequences, 5.5% to 6.5% seen once. Source material: naive T cells sorted from blood. These receptors all stem from a man younger than 30 in good health.

V and J are TRBV11-3 and TRBJ2-1; 14 bases are a match to TRBD2. The germline V gene encodes CDR1 SGHNT and CDR2 YENEEA. The V segment lost 5 bases and the J segment 7 bases; nucleotides outside the gene matches: 7. The CDR3 sequence is 16 residues long. CDR3 DNA: TGTGCCAGCAGCCCACGGACTAGCGGGAGGCGGAATGAGCAGTTCTTC. Translation: CASSPRTSGRRNEQFF.

This clonotype was seen repeatedly, ten times or more. The chain carries TRBV30 and TRBJ2-2, with D possibly TRBD2 on 5 matching bases. V was clipped by 2 bases and J by 6 bases, with 7 bases between them. In germline, CDR1 is GTSNPN, CDR2 SVGIG (reference sequence). The CDR3 is 12 amino acids. As DNA, the CDR3 is TGTGCCTGGAGTCACGGGGCCGGGGAGCTGTTTTTT. Translating it yields CAWSHGAGELFF.

This clonotype occurred many times. The rearrangement joins TRBV5-5 to TRBJ2-2, with 8 bases lining up with TRBD2. Germline-derived CDR1 and CDR2 are SGHKS and YYEKEE (reference sequence). The CDR3 is 16 residues long. V trimming: 0 bases; J trimming: 5 bases; junction bases outside the gene matches: 6. CDR3: CASSLVAGGWTGELFF. The CDR3 DNA is TGTGCCAGCAGCTTGGTGGCGGGAGGATGGACCGGGGAGCTGTTTTTT.

This clonotype occurred many times. The chain couples TRBV29-1 to TRBJ2-7; weak D call: TRBD1 (6 bases). This CDR3 has 13 residues. Trimming removed 4 bases at V and 3 bases at J, with 13 bases between. The germline V gene encodes CDR1 SQVTM and CDR2 ANQGSEA. CDR3 coding DNA: TGCAGCGTTGGGACAGTAGTAAGCTACGAGCAGTACTTC. Its translation: CSVGTVVSYEQYF.

This clonotype has a handful of counts. DNA for the CDR3: TGCAGTGCTCTAGAGGGTAACAATGAGCAGTTCTTC. It translates to CSALEGNNEQFF. This chain uses TRBV20-1 with TRBJ2-1; TRBD2 is a possible D gene (5 bases). Germline-derived CDR1 and CDR2 are DFQATT and SNEGSKA (reference sequence). Trimming left V 5 bases short and J 5 bases short, with 10 bases between. This CDR3 is built from 12 residues.

This chain uses TRBV11-2 with TRBJ2-7; 7 nucleotides align to TRBD2. J lost 6 bases, V lost 3 bases, and 5 bases had no gene match. Germline CDR1 is SGHAT and CDR2 is FQNNGV. The CDR3 is made up of 13 amino acids. The CDR3 is CASSFREAVEQYV. Written as DNA, the CDR3 is TGTGCCAGCAGCTTCCGGGAGGCGGTCGAGCAGTACGTC.

This clonotype turned up a few times. This chain links TRBV3-1 with TRBJ2-1; 7 bases are a match to TRBD2. Germline V gives CDR1 LGHDT, CDR2 YNNKEL (reference sequence). J lost 7 bases, V lost 4 bases, and 13 bases had no gene match. This CDR3 is built from 16 residues. CDR3 region: CASSPLRGRAGNEQFF. DNA for the CDR3: TGTGCCAGCAGCCCCTTAAGAGGGAGGGCAGGAAATGAGCAGTTCTTC.

This clonotype was observed many times. This chain joins TRBV20-1 and TRBJ1-1; D unresolved. The V end lost 0 bases, the J end lost 6 bases, and 11 bases lay between the germline ends. The CDR3 length is 13 residues. The germline gives CDR1 DFQATT, CDR2 SNEGSKA (reference sequence). The CDR3 DNA sequence: TGCAGTGCTAGAGATCTGAAGGGAGCTGAAGCTTTCTTT. This sequence encodes CSARDLKGAEAFF.

There are a few counts of this clonotype. The chain has TRBV7-9 and TRBJ2-6; possibly TRBD1 or TRBD2 for D (5 bases each). CDR3 length equals 17 residues. V was shortened by 5 bases and J by 2 bases, with 16 bases between the two germline ends. CDR1 and CDR2 (germline): SEHNR, FQNEAQ (reference sequence). CDR3 sequence: CASSRGAGSAGANVLTF. For the CDR3, the DNA is TGTGCCAGCAGCCGGGGCGCTGGCTCTGCTGGGGCCAACGTCCTGACTTTC.

The table lists this clonotype with many counts. V usage is TRBV20-1 and J usage is TRBJ2-7; 12 nucleotides agree with TRBD2. Germline assignment: CDR1 DFQATT and CDR2 SNEGSKA (reference sequence). V gave up 8 bases and J gave up 2 bases; unmatched junction bases: 10. The CDR3 has 15 residues. In DNA, the CDR3 is TGCAGTCCAGAGAGGACTAGCGGGAACCCCTACGAGCAGTACTTC. Translated: CSPERTSGNPYEQYF.

This clonotype was counted ten times or more. The genes are TRBV6-5 and TRBJ2-1, with 7 bases that match TRBD1. Unmatched junction bases numbered 4, after V lost 2 bases and J lost 0 bases. The CDR3 covers 16 residues. Germline V gene sequence: CDR1 MNHEY, CDR2 SVGAGI. The CDR3 sequence is CASSYRGLGSYNEQFF. The CDR3 DNA sequence: TGTGCCAGCAGTTACAGGGGGCTAGGCTCCTACAATGAGCAGTTCTTC.

Regarding this clonotype: A read error may be the cause here, since a much bigger clone is one base away. This sequence joins TRBV7-9 and TRBJ1-1; D is ambiguous. CDR3 length equals 14 residues. The V and J ends lost 9 bases and 6 bases respectively, with 20 bases between them. CDR1 is SEHNR, CDR2 FQNEAQ, per germline (reference sequence). The CDR3 spells CARSPGDIISEAFF. In DNA, the CDR3 is TGTGCCAGGAGCCCAGGTGATATCATTTCTGAAGCTTTCTTT.

Only a few counts were recorded for this clonotype. The V call is TRBV5-5, the J call TRBJ2-7; perhaps TRBD2 as D (7 bases). Per the germline V gene, CDR1 is SGHKS and CDR2 is YYEKEE (reference sequence). This CDR3 region has 15 residues. V was clipped by 4 bases and J by 2 bases, with 16 bases between them. The CDR3 nucleotides read TGTGCCAGCAGCACTCCCGGGGGGACACCCTACGAGCAGTACGTC. Translated, it gives CASSTPGGTPYEQYV.

The chain employs TRBV27 and TRBJ2-5; D possibly matches TRBD1 or TRBD2 (6 bases each). Trimming stripped 3 bases from V and 2 bases from J, with 16 bases between. In germline, CDR1 is MNHEY, CDR2 SMNVEV (reference sequence). This CDR3 spans 16 amino acids. CDR3 region: CASSFRGLETQETQYF. In DNA form, the CDR3 reads TGTGCCAGCAGTTTCAGGGGACTGGAGACTCAAGAGACCCAGTACTTC.